The rows below give T cell receptor beta chains drawn from one sample of a study of T-cell memory formation after mild COVID-19. Via MiXCR, TCRdb re-called the 5' RACE reads, giving one row per CDR3 protein. The table records approximately 260,000 distinct CDR3 sequences, about a sixth of them present only once. Material: PBMCs or a T cell subset sorted from them (not recorded which). The receptors stem from a man younger than 30 who had mild COVID-19 (a few samples of this study predate the infection). Cell type and time point are not known. CDR3s include the opening cysteine and the closing phenylalanine or tryptophan. D genes are given only for firm matches. Clone size is shown for a subset of rows, as once, few, many or a class of expanded clone.

>TRBJ1-3|TRBV7-2|NA|17|NA
TGTGCCAGCAGCTTAGTAGCCGACAGGACCTCTGGAAACACCATATATTTT
CASSLVADRTSGNTIYF
>TRBJ2-7|TRBV18|NA|13|NA
TGTGCCAGCACCTGGGACAAGCTAGGGGAGCAGTACTTC
CASTWDKLGEQYF
>TRBJ2-3|TRBV6-5|TRBD2|15|few
TGTGCCAGCAGTTACGTAGCGGGGGGCACAGATACGCAGTATTTT
CASSYVAGGTDTQYF
>TRBJ1-2|TRBV6-2/TRBV6-3|NA|14|NA
TGTGCCAGCAGTTACCCCGGGACTGTCTATGGCTACACCTTC
CASSYPGTVYGYTF
>TRBJ1-2|TRBV7-9|NA|16|few
TGTGCCAGCAGCCCTGAGGCAGGGGTTCTTAGTAATGGCTACACCTTC
CASSPEAGVLSNGYTF
>TRBJ1-5|TRBV7-8|NA|16|NA
TGTGCCAGCAGCTCCCAGGGAATTCGACGCAATCAGCCCCAGCATTTT
CASSSQGIRRNQPQHF
>TRBJ2-1|TRBV29-1|TRBD1|15|few
TGCAGCTCGGACGGGACAGGGGGTTCCTACAATGAGCAGTTCTTC
CSSDGTGGSYNEQFF
>TRBJ2-1|TRBV27|TRBD1|14|NA
TGTGCCAGCAGTTTCCCAGGGGGAAACAATGAGCAGTTCTTC
CASSFPGGNNEQFF
>TRBJ1-2|TRBV20-1|NA|14|NA
TGCAGTGCTAGGTCCGGCAGGGGCCACTATGGCTACACCTTC
CSARSGRGHYGYTF
>TRBJ2-3|TRBV6-5|TRBD2|16|few
TGTGCCAGCAGTTACCAGGCTAGCGGGGCGACAGATACGCAGTATTTT
CASSYQASGATDTQYF
>TRBJ1-2|TRBV29-1|TRBD1|14|NA
TGCAGCGTCCAAAATGGGGACAGAGTCTATGGCTACACCTTC
CSVQNGDRVYGYTF
>TRBJ2-2|TRBV7-2|NA|16|few
TGTGCCAGCAGCCCGGTGAGACGGGGCCCCACCGGGGAGCTGTTTTTT
CASSPVRRGPTGELFF
>TRBJ1-5|TRBV24-1|TRBD1|17|NA
TGTGCCACCAGTGATTCTCAGGACAGGGAGGGCAATCAGCCCCAGCATTTT
CATSDSQDREGNQPQHF
>TRBJ1-1|TRBV7-2|NA|11|NA
TGTGCCAGCAGCTTATGGGACGAAGCTTTCTTT
CASSLWDEAFF
>TRBJ2-5|TRBV2|NA|15|few
TGTGCCAGCAGTGAGGTCTTCGGACGGCAAGAGACCCAGTACTTC
CASSEVFGRQETQYF